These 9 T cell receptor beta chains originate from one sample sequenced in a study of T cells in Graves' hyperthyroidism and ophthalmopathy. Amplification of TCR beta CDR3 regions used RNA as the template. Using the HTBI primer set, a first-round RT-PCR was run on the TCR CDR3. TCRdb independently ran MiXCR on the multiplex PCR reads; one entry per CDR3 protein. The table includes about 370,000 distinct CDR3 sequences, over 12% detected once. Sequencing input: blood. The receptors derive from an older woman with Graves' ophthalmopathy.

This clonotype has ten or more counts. The CDR3 loop is CSANGGGYEQYF. The CDR3 DNA reads as TGCAGTGCTAACGGAGGGGGCTACGAGCAGTACTTC. The chain recombines TRBV20-1 with TRBJ2-7; D is possibly TRBD1 or TRBD2 (6 bases each). The CDR3 consists of 12 residues. The V end was cut by 4 bases, the J end by 3 bases, with 10 bases between. Per the germline V gene, CDR1 is DFQATT and CDR2 is SNEGSKA (reference sequence).

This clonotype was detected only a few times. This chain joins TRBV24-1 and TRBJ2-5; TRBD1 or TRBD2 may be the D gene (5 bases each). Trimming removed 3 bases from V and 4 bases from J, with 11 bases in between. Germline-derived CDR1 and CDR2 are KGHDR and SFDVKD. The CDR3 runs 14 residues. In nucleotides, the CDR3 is TGTGCCACCAGTGATGCTGGTGGGGGAGAGACCCAGTACTTC. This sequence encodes CATSDAGGGETQYF.

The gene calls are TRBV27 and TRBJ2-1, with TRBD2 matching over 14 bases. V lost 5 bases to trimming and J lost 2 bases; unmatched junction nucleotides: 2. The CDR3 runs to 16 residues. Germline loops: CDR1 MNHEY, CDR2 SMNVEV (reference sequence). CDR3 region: CASSGLAGGTYNEQFF. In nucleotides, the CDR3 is TGTGCCAGCAGTGGACTAGCGGGAGGCACCTACAATGAGCAGTTCTTC.

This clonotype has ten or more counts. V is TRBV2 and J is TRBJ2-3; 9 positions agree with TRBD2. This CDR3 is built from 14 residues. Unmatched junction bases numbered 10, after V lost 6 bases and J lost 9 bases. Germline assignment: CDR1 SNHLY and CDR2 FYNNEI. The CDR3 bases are TGTGCCAGCAGCGGGACTAGCAAATTCGACACGCAGTATTTT. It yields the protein CASSGTSKFDTQYF.

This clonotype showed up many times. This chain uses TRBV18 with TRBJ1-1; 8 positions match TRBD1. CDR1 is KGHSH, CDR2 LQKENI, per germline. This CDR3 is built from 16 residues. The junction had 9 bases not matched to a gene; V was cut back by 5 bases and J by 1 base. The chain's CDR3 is CASSSLTGTGNTEAFF. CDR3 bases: TGTGCCAGCTCAAGTTTAACCGGGACAGGGAACACTGAAGCTTTCTTT. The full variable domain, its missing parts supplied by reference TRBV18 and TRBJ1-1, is NAGVMQNPRHLVRRRGQEARLRCSPMKGHSHVYWYRQLPEEGLKFMVYLQKENIIDESGMPKERFSAEFPKEGPSILRIQQVVRGDSAAYFCASSSLTGTGNTEAFFGQGTRLTVV.

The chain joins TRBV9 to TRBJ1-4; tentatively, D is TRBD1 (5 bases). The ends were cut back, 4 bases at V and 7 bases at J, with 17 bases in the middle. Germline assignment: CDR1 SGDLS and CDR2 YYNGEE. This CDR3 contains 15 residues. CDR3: CASSPVGQRSEKLFF. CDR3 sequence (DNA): TGTGCCAGCAGCCCTGTGGGGCAGAGGAGTGAAAAACTGTTTTTT. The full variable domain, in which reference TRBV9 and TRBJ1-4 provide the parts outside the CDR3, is DSGVTQTPKHLITATGQRVTLRCSPRSGDLSVYWYQQSLDQGLQFLIQYYNGEERAKGNILERFSAQQFPDLHSELNLSSLELGDSALYFCASSPVGQRSEKLFFGSGTQLSVL.

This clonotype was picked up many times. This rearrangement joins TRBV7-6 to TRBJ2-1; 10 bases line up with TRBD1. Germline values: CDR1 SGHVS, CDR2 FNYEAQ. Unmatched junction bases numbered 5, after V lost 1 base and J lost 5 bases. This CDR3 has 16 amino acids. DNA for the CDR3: TGTGCCAGCAGCTTAGGGACAGGGGGGAGGAACAATGAGCAGTTCTTC. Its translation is CASSLGTGGRNNEQFF.

In nucleotides, the CDR3 is TGCAGTGCCTTCTCTAGCGGGAGCTCCTACAATGAGCAGTTCTTC. As protein: CSAFSSGSSYNEQFF. This sequence joins TRBV20-1 and TRBJ2-1; 10 positions match TRBD2. V lost 6 bases and J lost 0; bases outside the gene matches: 5. This CDR3 comprises 15 residues. Germline V gene lookup returns CDR1 DFQATT and CDR2 SNEGSKA (reference sequence).

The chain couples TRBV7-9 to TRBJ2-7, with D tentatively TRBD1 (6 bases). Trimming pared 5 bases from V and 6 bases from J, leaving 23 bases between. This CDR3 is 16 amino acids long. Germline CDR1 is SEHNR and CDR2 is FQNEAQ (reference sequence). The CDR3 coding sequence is TGTGCCAGCAGCCTTCCTACCGGGACAACACTGGGCGAGCAGTACTTC. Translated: CASSLPTGTTLGEQYF. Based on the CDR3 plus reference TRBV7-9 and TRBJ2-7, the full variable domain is DTGVSQNPRHKITKRGQNVTFRCDPISEHNRLYWYRQTLGQGPEFLTYFQNEAQLEKSRLLSDRFSAERPKGSFSTLEIQRTEQGDSAMYLCASSLPTGTTLGEQYFGPGTRLTVT.